This T cell receptor (beta chain) was captured in a study of cytomegalovirus exposure and HLA in healthy donors. Across the study: Within an early data release were about 85 million unique TCRs drawn from HLA-typed donors.

This CDR3 has 14 residues. From germline, CDR1 is SGHTA and CDR2 FQGTGA. After removal of 5 bases from V and 2 bases from J, the junction contained 5 bases not matched to a gene. The study ran its PCR with 60 Vbeta and 13 Jbeta primers. Here immunoSEQ multiplex PCR was the method, and the copy in TCRdb shows in-frame clones only, minus some. The sample consists of roughly 190,000 clones, approximately 81% of them appearing once. On this clone: The antigen is unknown.

Study-level findings and limits: According to the study, around 180 TCR beta chains were cytomegalovirus-associated. Evidence from a later analysis indicated that most CMV-associated TCR beta chains looked HLA-restricted. Per a prior analysis, the majority of TCR beta V segments were productive roughly 90% or roughly 30% of the time.

Sequenced: PBMCs. The chain couples TRBV7-3 to TRBJ1-1; 7 bases map to TRBD1. This clonotype originated in a woman aged 45 to 65 in good health and CMV-seronegative. CDR3 coding DNA: TGTGCCAGCAGCCCCACAGGGGCCAACACTGAAGCTTTCTTT. Protein product: CASSPTGANTEAFF.